Listed below are T cell receptor beta chains from one sample, sequenced in a study of tumor and adjacent non-tumor tissue in lung cancer. TCRdb passed the multiplex PCR reads through MiXCR, listing each CDR3 protein once. The sample lists about 80,000 distinct CDR3 sequences; around 86% were seen once. The sample comprised lung tumor tissue. Receptors were obtained from a woman in her forties or fifties with non-small cell lung cancer. Each CDR3 is given with its conserved first and last residue. Fields, in order: CDR3 DNA, CDR3 protein, CDR3 length, V gene, D gene, clone size, J gene. D genes are given only for firm matches. Part of the rows lack a size; the others show once, few, many or a class for expanded clones.

TGCGGTGCTAGATCCGGAGACACTGGCACATATACGCAGTATTTT	CGARSGDTGTYTQYF	15	TRBV20-1	-	-	TRBJ2-3
TGTGCCAGCAGCTCACGACTAAATCAGCCCCAGCATTTT	CASSSRLNQPQHF	13	TRBV7-2	-	-	TRBJ1-5
TGTGCCACCAGTGATTTACAGGGGGACAAAGGTACGCAGTATTTT	CATSDLQGDKGTQYF	15	TRBV24-1	TRBD1	-	TRBJ2-3
TGTGCCAGCACCTCCGGTGAGGGCAGCTTCTCCTACAATGAGCAATTCTTC	CASTSGEGSFSYNEQFF	17	TRBV6-1	-	-	TRBJ2-1
TGTGCCAGTAGTGAGGGGCAGGATTACACTGAGCAGTACTTC	CASSEGQDYTEQYF	14	TRBV19	-	-	TRBJ2-7
TGTGCCGGCAGTGATGGGCAGGAGTATGAGACCCAGTACTTC	CAGSDGQEYETQYF	14	TRBV6-1	-	-	TRBJ2-5
TGTGCCAGCCGGATGACAGGGGGCATTAATGAAAAACTGTTTTTT	CASRMTGGINEKLFF	15	TRBV6-5	TRBD1	-	TRBJ1-4
TGTGCCAGCAGCCAACGGGAACTAGCGGGTGGGCCCTCCTACAATGAGCAGTTCTTC	CASSQRELAGGPSYNEQFF	19	TRBV4-2	TRBD2	-	TRBJ2-1
TGTGCTAGCAGCGCGTACAAGGGACCTAATGAAAAACTGTTTTTT	CASSAYKGPNEKLFF	15	TRBV7-9	-	once	TRBJ1-4
TGTGCCAGCAATGAGCGTGGTAGCGGGAGTCCTGCAGATACGCAGTATTTT	CASNERGSGSPADTQYF	17	TRBV6-1	TRBD2	-	TRBJ2-3
TGCGGCGCTAGATCAATCGAGCGACCCCCCTACGAGCATTACTTC	CGARSIERPPYEHYF	15	TRBV20-1	-	once	TRBJ2-7
TGTGCTAGCAGCTTAGTTAGGATCGGGGATCTGTTTTTT	CASSLVRIGDLFF	13	TRBV11-2	-	-	TRBJ2-2
TGTGCCAGCAGCCGAGGACTCCACCCTGGGGCCAACATCCTGACTTTC	CASSRGLHPGANILTF	16	TRBV7-8	-	-	TRBJ2-6